The 11 T cell receptor beta chains reported below all come from one sample, sequenced in a study of T cell clonotyping in hematopoietic cell transplantation. TCRdb's copy holds only in-frame clones and misses some; the assay was immunoSEQ multiplex PCR. Altogether 6,000 or so clones are present, roughly 70% being singletons, with the ten largest covering 25% to 30%. Sequences were derived from PBMCs, sampled 180 days after allogeneic stem cell transplant. These receptors came from a male patient between 50 and 60 years old who had an allogeneic stem cell transplant from an unrelated donor, so the T cells may come from the graft donor. Some clones in this sample may be carry-over from other donors' samples.

The chain links TRBV28 to TRBJ2-2, with D perhaps matching TRBD1 or TRBD2 (5 bases each). Trimming removed 3 bases at V and 5 bases at J, with 13 bases between. Per the germline V gene, CDR1 is MDHEN and CDR2 is SYDVKM. The CDR3 covers 15 residues. CDR3 residues: CASSLGDWRTGELFF. The CDR3, as DNA: TGTGCCAGCAGTTTGGGGGATTGGAGAACCGGGGAGCTGTTTTTT.

The chain combines TRBV29-1 with TRBJ2-3; 7 nucleotides align to TRBD2. The CDR3 extends over 14 amino acids. Per the germline V gene, CDR1 is SQVTM and CDR2 is ANQGSEA. Unmatched junction bases numbered 3, after V lost 2 bases and J lost 1 base. This CDR3 reads CSVEKRDGTDTQYF. Written as DNA, the CDR3 is TGCAGCGTTGAAAAGCGGGACGGCACAGATACGCAGTATTTT.

This clone was recorded once. This chain joins TRBV30 and TRBJ1-1, with D unresolved. Looked up from germline, CDR1 is GTSNPN and CDR2 is SVGIG (reference sequence). V was clipped by 0 bases and J by 1 base, with 6 bases between them. The CDR3 is made up of 13 amino acids. The CDR3 DNA reads TGTGCCTGGAGTGTCGACCAGAACACTGAAGCTTTCTTT. Protein: CAWSVDQNTEAFF.

The chain links TRBV6-6 to TRBJ1-1; D remains ambiguous. The CDR3 spans 13 residues. Trimming removed 7 bases at V and 2 bases at J, with 11 bases between. Germline V gene sequence: CDR1 MNHNY, CDR2 SVGAGI (reference sequence). CDR3: CASKRPANTEAFF. CDR3 bases: TGTGCCAGCAAACGGCCAGCCAACACTGAAGCTTTCTTT.

The chain uses TRBV6-1 and TRBJ1-1; D gene ambiguous. The V and J ends lost 5 bases and 10 bases respectively, with 11 bases between them. The length of the CDR3 is 11 residues. Germline values: CDR1 MNHNS, CDR2 SASEGT. In DNA, the CDR3 is TGTGCCAGCAGTTATCAATACGGAGCTTTCTTT. Its translation is CASSYQYGAFF.

This chain uses TRBV14 with TRBJ1-2; D is perhaps TRBD1 (6 bases). Trimming removed 0 bases from V and 4 bases from J, with 12 bases in between. This CDR3 contains 15 residues. Germline V lookup: CDR1 SGHDN, CDR2 FVKESK. In DNA, the CDR3 is TGTGCCAGCAGCCAAGATCCCGGACAGTCCTATGGCTACACCTTC. Protein product: CASSQDPGQSYGYTF. Together with reference TRBV14 and TRBJ1-2, the CDR3 gives the full variable domain: EAGVTQFPSHSVIEKGQTVTLRCDPISGHDNLYWYRRVMGKEIKFLLHFVKESKQDESGMPNNRFLAERTGGTYSTLKVQPAELEDSGVYFCASSQDPGQSYGYTFGSGTRLTVV.

V and J are TRBV6-1 and TRBJ1-1; D remains ambiguous. CDR3 length: 12 amino acids. V gave up 5 bases and J gave up 10 bases, with 14 bases separating them. Germline values: CDR1 MNHNS, CDR2 SASEGT. CDR3 region: CASSTLARGAFF. CDR3 coding DNA: TGTGCCAGCAGTACTCTCGCACGGGGAGCTTTCTTT.

V usage is TRBV6-5 and J usage is TRBJ1-5; 10 bases are a match to TRBD1. Trimming removed 6 bases from V and 4 bases from J; junction bases left unmatched: 6. CDR3 length: 15 amino acids. Germline V lookup: CDR1 MNHEY, CDR2 SVGAGI. CDR3 residues: CASRRDRGRNQPQHF. The CDR3 DNA reads TGTGCCAGCAGACGGGACAGGGGTCGTAATCAGCCCCAGCATTTT.

The V gene is TRBV6-6, the J gene TRBJ1-1; D unresolved. V lost 6 bases and J lost 1, with 12 bases in between. Germline CDR1 MNHNY, CDR2 SVGAGI (reference sequence). The CDR3 spans 14 residues. CDR3 coding DNA: TGTGCCAGCAGGGTTCCGGACGAGAACACTGAAGCTTTCTTT. Translating gives CASRVPDENTEAFF.

The chain has TRBV29-1 and TRBJ1-2; D ambiguous. CDR1 and CDR2 from the germline V gene are SQVTM and ANQGSEA. This CDR3 has 11 residues. V was trimmed by 7 bases and J by 8 bases, leaving 14 bases between them. As DNA, the CDR3 is TGCAGCGCCCTGGTCATCCGAGGCTACACCTTC. Protein sequence: CSALVIRGYTF.

The rearrangement joins TRBV7-9 to TRBJ1-5; perhaps TRBD1 as D (5 bases). V was pared by 3 bases and J by 3 bases, with 6 bases between. Germline loops: CDR1 SEHNR, CDR2 FQNEAQ (reference sequence). This CDR3 has 13 amino acids. The CDR3 reads CASSLTDNQPQHF. For the CDR3, the DNA is TGTGCCAGCAGCTTGACAGACAATCAGCCCCAGCATTTT.